This paragraph covers one T cell receptor beta chain sequence. Recruits, aged about 18 to 95 years, lived in around 24 US areas. The sample belongs to a study of blood T cell repertoires in COVID-19. The wider study: Some COVID-19 samples were acute and others convalescent; all came from the United States, Italy and Spain. From T cells, B-cell-depleted T cells, or PBMCs came the material, which was cDNA or gDNA.

Per the germline V gene, CDR1 is SNHLY and CDR2 is FYNNEI. J lost 5 bases, V lost 4 bases, and 3 bases had no gene match. This CDR3 contains 14 residues. In the study's own analysis: Reference gene primers were amplified, and this amplification served to estimate nucleated cell counts. The assay was immunoSEQ multiplex PCR, and TCRdb's table has in-frame clones only and misses some. Clone size and V and J calls were adopted from that table, with D and trimming inferred from the DNA. The repertoire consists of about 140,000 clones, with approximately 84% occurring once and the leading ten covering about 3.4%.

The genes are TRBV2 and TRBJ2-7, with 12 bases lining up with TRBD2. This receptor was obtained from a woman aged 50 to 60 with acute COVID-19. What was sequenced was PBMCs or T cells enriched from blood (not recorded which). The CDR3 protein is CASSGTSGMNEQYF. The CDR3 bases are TGTGCCAGCAGTGGGACTAGCGGGATGAACGAGCAGTACTTC.